The 3 T cell receptor beta chains presented below share a single source sample, sequenced in a study of shared clonotypes between healthy human individuals. Produced via immunoSEQ multiplex PCR; TCRdb's table is partial and in-frame only. Among about 480,000 clones listed, 79% were seen once. Sequencing input: PBMCs. The receptors come from a woman in her 40s in good health. Some clones in this sample may be carry-over from other donors' samples.

The chain carries TRBV5-4 and TRBJ2-1; TRBD1 or TRBD2 may be the D gene (5 bases each). There are 15 residues in the CDR3. CDR1 and CDR2 from the germline V gene are SGHNT and YYREEE (reference sequence). With 3 bases removed from V and 7 bases from J, the gap between germline ends came to 17 bases. CDR3 sequence (DNA): TGTGCCAGCAGCTCAGGGAGATCCTTTCTAAATGAGCAGTTCTTC. Its protein product is CASSSGRSFLNEQFF. Using reference TRBV5-4 and TRBJ2-1 for the parts outside the CDR3, the full variable domain is ETGVTQSPTHLIKTRGQQVTLRCSSQSGHNTVSWYQQALGQGPQFIFQYYREEENGRGNFPPRFSGLQFPNYSSELNVNALELDDSALYLCASSSGRSFLNEQFFGPGTRLTVL.

This clone appeared a single time. The rearrangement uses TRBV28 and TRBJ2-1; a weak D match, TRBD2 (6 bases). CDR3 length: 16 amino acids. Germline CDR1 MDHEN, CDR2 SYDVKM. With 4 bases removed from V and 0 bases from J, the gap between germline ends came to 13 bases. DNA of the CDR3: TGTGCCAGCAGTTCTTTAGCGGCTAGCTCCTACAATGAGCAGTTCTTC. Its translation is CASSSLAASSYNEQFF. Together with reference TRBV28 and TRBJ2-1, the CDR3 gives the full variable domain: DVKVTQSSRYLVKRTGEKVFLECVQDMDHENMFWYRQDPGLGLRLIYFSYDVKMKEKGDIPEGYSVSREKKERFSLILESASTNQTSMYLCASSSLAASSYNEQFFGPGTRLTVL.

The chain carries TRBV5-6 and TRBJ2-7; D is perhaps TRBD1 (6 bases). The CDR3 spans 19 residues. V lost 4 bases to trimming and J lost 4 bases, with 30 bases between them. Germline V CDR1 and CDR2: SGHDT, YYEEEE. Here the CDR3 reads CASSGWTASGWTPTYEQYF. CDR3 bases: TGTGCCAGCAGCGGATGGACAGCCTCGGGGTGGACTCCTACTTACGAGCAGTACTTC.